This entry describes one TCR beta chain. Its specificity is unknown. This record belongs to a study of PD-1 blockade in classical Hodgkin lymphoma. Study results and limitations: The study reported lower baseline TCR diversity in newly diagnosed patients than in healthy donors.

Germline lookup yields CDR1 SGHRS and CDR2 YFSETQ. V was pared by 5 bases and J by 6 bases, with 17 bases between. There are 14 residues in the CDR3. Stated time point: newly diagnosed, previously untreated cHL patient sample. Investigators isolated CD4+ T cells from thawed PBMCs through magnetic negative selection. Comparison samples consisted of PBMCs from newly diagnosed, untreated classical Hodgkin lymphoma. This table comes from immunoSEQ multiplex PCR, and its TCRdb copy is limited to in-frame clones, with some not included. The top ten clones hold more than 1% of a sample with some 30,000 clones, about 87% of them seen once.

The origin of this receptor is a human donor with classical Hodgkin lymphoma. This chain links TRBV5-1 with TRBJ1-1; D is ambiguous. What was sequenced was CD4+ T cells from blood. The CDR3 bases are TGCGCCAGCAGGGCTCAGGTAGACAATGCTGAAGCTTTCTTT. Its translation is CASRAQVDNAEAFF.